Listed below are T cell receptor beta chains from one sample, sequenced in a study of T cells in localized non-small cell lung cancer. Profiling relied on immunoSEQ multiplex PCR, and the TCRdb table lists in-frame clones only, not all of them. Here the sample spans more than 30,000 clones, nearly 90% being singletons. This specimen was peripheral blood mononuclear cells, taken before any cancer treatment. The receptors come from a woman between 40 and 69 years old with stage III lung adenocarcinoma. Each CDR3 is given with its conserved first and last residue. D genes are given only for firm matches. Clone size appears in some rows only: once, few, many, or a class for an expanded clone.

clone_size: .; v_call: TRBV10-1; d_call: .; j_call: TRBJ1-3; cdr3_aa: CASSRQHSGNTIYF; cdr3_nt: TGCGCCAGCAGTAGACAGCACTCTGGAAACACCATATATTTT
clone_size: .; v_call: TRBV25-1; d_call: TRBD2; j_call: TRBJ2-1; cdr3_aa: CASSEPGGRANYNEQFF; cdr3_nt: TGTGCCAGCAGTGAACCTGGCGGGAGGGCCAACTACAATGAGCAGTTCTTC
clone_size: .; v_call: TRBV25-1; d_call: .; j_call: TRBJ2-1; cdr3_aa: CASSEYGRVSLYNEQFF; cdr3_nt: TGTGCCAGCAGTGAATATGGCAGGGTGTCTCTCTACAATGAGCAGTTCTTC
clone_size: .; v_call: TRBV5-4; d_call: .; j_call: TRBJ1-2; cdr3_aa: CASTNLVGGAYGYTF; cdr3_nt: TGTGCCAGCACCAATCTAGTTGGGGGGGCCTATGGCTACACCTTC
clone_size: .; v_call: TRBV2; d_call: TRBD1; j_call: TRBJ1-1; cdr3_aa: CASSEGTAYQAFF; cdr3_nt: TGTGCCAGCAGTGAGGGGACAGCATATCAAGCTTTCTTT
clone_size: .; v_call: TRBV11-2; d_call: .; j_call: TRBJ1-6; cdr3_aa: CASSFDPQGNSPLHF; cdr3_nt: TGTGCCAGCAGCTTTGACCCTCAGGGGAATTCACCCCTCCACTTT
clone_size: .; v_call: TRBV5-5; d_call: .; j_call: TRBJ1-5; cdr3_aa: CASSRGEVRNQPQHF; cdr3_nt: TGTGCCAGCAGCCGAGGCGAGGTTCGGAATCAGCCCCAGCATTTT
clone_size: .; v_call: TRBV18; d_call: .; j_call: TRBJ1-3; cdr3_aa: CASSPQSFGQSPSRGNTIYF; cdr3_nt: TGTGCCAGCTCACCCCAAAGCTTCGGACAATCTCCTTCCAGGGGAAACACCATATATTTT
clone_size: .; v_call: TRBV6-5; d_call: TRBD2; j_call: TRBJ2-1; cdr3_aa: CASRRELAGYNEQFF; cdr3_nt: TGTGCCAGCAGGAGAGAACTAGCGGGATACAATGAGCAGTTCTTC
clone_size: .; v_call: TRBV6-1; d_call: TRBD1; j_call: TRBJ1-3; cdr3_aa: CASTQGQGQNTIYF; cdr3_nt: TGTGCCAGCACCCAAGGACAGGGGCAAAACACCATATATTTT
clone_size: .; v_call: TRBV6-1; d_call: TRBD1; j_call: TRBJ1-2; cdr3_aa: CASIAGQGANYGYTF; cdr3_nt: TGTGCCAGCATAGCGGGACAGGGGGCTAACTATGGCTACACCTTC
clone_size: .; v_call: TRBV7-9; d_call: .; j_call: TRBJ2-3; cdr3_aa: CASSFETYWQYF; cdr3_nt: TGTGCCAGCAGCTTCGAGACCTATTGGCAGTATTTT
clone_size: .; v_call: TRBV30; d_call: .; j_call: TRBJ1-1; cdr3_aa: CAWSVGTEAFF; cdr3_nt: TGTGCCTGGAGTGTGGGTACTGAAGCTTTCTTT
clone_size: .; v_call: TRBV4-2; d_call: .; j_call: TRBJ1-4; cdr3_aa: CASSQSASWSNEKLFF; cdr3_nt: TGTGCCAGCAGCCAATCAGCCTCGTGGTCTAATGAAAAACTGTTTTTT
clone_size: .; v_call: TRBV25-1; d_call: .; j_call: TRBJ1-5; cdr3_aa: CASSPGGEGNQPQHF; cdr3_nt: TGTGCCAGCAGCCCTGGAGGTGAGGGAAATCAGCCCCAGCATTTT
clone_size: .; v_call: TRBV6-4; d_call: .; j_call: TRBJ2-3; cdr3_aa: CASSHSGSSTGTDTQYF; cdr3_nt: TGTGCCAGCAGCCACTCCGGCAGCTCAACGGGCACAGATACGCAGTATTTT
clone_size: .; v_call: TRBV7-2; d_call: TRBD2; j_call: TRBJ2-1; cdr3_aa: CASSLAGPGTSGYNEQFF; cdr3_nt: TGTGCCAGCAGCTTAGCAGGACCCGGGACTAGCGGCTACAATGAGCAGTTCTTC
clone_size: .; v_call: TRBV6-5; d_call: .; j_call: TRBJ1-6; cdr3_aa: CASRDRDGNSPLHF; cdr3_nt: TGTGCCAGCAGAGACCGGGACGGGAATTCACCCCTCCACTTT
clone_size: .; v_call: TRBV5-1; d_call: TRBD2; j_call: TRBJ2-1; cdr3_aa: CASSLLAATYNEQFF; cdr3_nt: TGCGCCAGCAGCTTGCTAGCGGCGACCTACAATGAGCAGTTCTTC
clone_size: few; v_call: TRBV27; d_call: .; j_call: TRBJ2-1; cdr3_aa: CASSSFPPTSSYNEQFF; cdr3_nt: TGTGCCAGCAGTTCTTTCCCGCCGACGAGCTCCTACAATGAGCAGTTCTTC
clone_size: .; v_call: TRBV10-3; d_call: TRBD1; j_call: TRBJ2-7; cdr3_aa: CAISLGQVSYEQYF; cdr3_nt: TGTGCCATCAGCTTGGGACAGGTCTCCTACGAGCAGTACTTC
clone_size: .; v_call: TRBV19; d_call: .; j_call: TRBJ1-2; cdr3_aa: CASSIPARGYGYTF; cdr3_nt: TGTGCCAGTAGTATTCCGGCCAGGGGCTATGGCTACACCTTC
clone_size: .; v_call: TRBV7-2; d_call: .; j_call: TRBJ1-3; cdr3_aa: CASSLGGGNGNTIYF; cdr3_nt: TGTGCCAGCAGCTTAGGTGGGGGGAACGGAAACACCATATATTTT
clone_size: .; v_call: TRBV7-9; d_call: TRBD2; j_call: TRBJ2-3; cdr3_aa: CASSLAPGLAGGPRDTQYF; cdr3_nt: TGTGCCAGCAGCTTGGCACCCGGACTAGCGGGAGGGCCAAGGGATACGCAGTATTTT
clone_size: once; v_call: TRBV28; d_call: TRBD1; j_call: TRBJ2-7; cdr3_aa: CASSTLGTASYEQYF; cdr3_nt: TGTGCCAGCAGTACACTTGGGACAGCCTCCTACGAGCAGTACTTC
clone_size: .; v_call: TRBV29-1; d_call: TRBD1; j_call: TRBJ1-2; cdr3_aa: CSAPDRGFYGYTF; cdr3_nt: TGCAGCGCCCCGGACAGGGGGTTCTATGGCTACACCTTC
clone_size: few; v_call: TRBV28; d_call: .; j_call: TRBJ1-2; cdr3_aa: CAALVRGQPNYGYTF; cdr3_nt: TGTGCCGCCTTGGTCCGTGGACAACCAAACTATGGCTACACCTTC
clone_size: .; v_call: TRBV2; d_call: .; j_call: TRBJ1-2; cdr3_aa: CASRGSGGYGYTF; cdr3_nt: TGTGCCAGCAGGGGGTCGGGGGGCTATGGCTACACCTTC
clone_size: .; v_call: TRBV5-1; d_call: .; j_call: TRBJ2-1; cdr3_aa: CASSFDHSSYNEQFF; cdr3_nt: TGCGCCAGCAGCTTCGACCATAGCTCCTACAATGAGCAGTTCTTC
clone_size: .; v_call: TRBV4-1; d_call: TRBD1; j_call: TRBJ2-5; cdr3_aa: CASSQGGQGKETQYF; cdr3_nt: TGCGCCAGCAGCCAAGGGGGACAGGGGAAAGAGACCCAGTACTTC
clone_size: .; v_call: TRBV6-6; d_call: TRBD1; j_call: TRBJ1-1; cdr3_aa: CASSPRGQGITEAFF; cdr3_nt: TGTGCCAGCAGCCCACGGGGACAGGGGATCACTGAAGCTTTCTTT
clone_size: .; v_call: TRBV19; d_call: .; j_call: TRBJ1-2; cdr3_aa: CASSKAGTDANYGYTF; cdr3_nt: TGTGCCAGTAGTAAAGCCGGGACTGATGCTAACTATGGCTACACCTTC
clone_size: .; v_call: TRBV7-9; d_call: .; j_call: TRBJ1-2; cdr3_aa: CASSRTVYGYTF; cdr3_nt: TGTGCCAGCAGCCGGACGGTCTATGGCTACACCTTC
clone_size: .; v_call: TRBV27; d_call: .; j_call: TRBJ1-5; cdr3_aa: CASSLGQLSNQPQHF; cdr3_nt: TGTGCCAGCAGTCTTGGACAACTTAGCAATCAGCCCCAGCATTTT
clone_size: .; v_call: TRBV5-4; d_call: .; j_call: TRBJ2-3; cdr3_aa: CASSRRTDTQYF; cdr3_nt: TGTGCCAGCAGCCGGCGCACAGATACGCAGTATTTT
clone_size: .; v_call: TRBV9; d_call: .; j_call: TRBJ2-7; cdr3_aa: CASSVENYEQYF; cdr3_nt: TGTGCCAGCAGCGTAGAAAACTACGAGCAGTACTTC
clone_size: .; v_call: TRBV7-2; d_call: .; j_call: TRBJ2-5; cdr3_aa: CASSQPPARAGTQYF; cdr3_nt: TGTGCCAGCAGCCAACCACCCGCGAGGGCTGGGACCCAGTACTTC